This TCR beta chain was sequenced in a study of OX40 agonist ivuxolimab in advanced cancers. Assay used: immunoSEQ multiplex PCR; TCRdb lists only in-frame clones, some missing. Of roughly 100,000 clones in the sample, about nine tenths were seen once. As for this clone: Its specificity is unknown.

Germline lookup yields CDR1 MNHNS and CDR2 SASEGT. V lost 5 bases and J 14 bases, leaving 10 bases between the germline ends. This CDR3 region has 11 residues. Overall study results and limits: CD8+ T cells were the subset that, on average, had more expanded clones than CD4+.

The TCR was taken from an adult with an advanced solid tumor such as melanoma, head and neck, liver or kidney cancer. Sequencing was performed on CD4+ or CD8+ T cells sorted from blood, taken in a trial of the OX40 agonist ivuxolimab. This sequence joins TRBV6-1 and TRBJ1-6, with D uncertain. The CDR3 here is CASSPELTLHF. Written as DNA, the CDR3 is TGTGCCAGCAGTCCGGAGTTGACCCTCCACTTT.